Listed below are T cell receptor beta chains from one sample, sequenced in a study of blood T cell repertoires in COVID-19. The data were produced by immunoSEQ multiplex PCR, yet TCRdb's version contains in-frame clones alone and is incomplete. This sample has 99,000 or so clones; roughly 88% occur once, and the top ten carry around 1.9%. Sequencing was done on a sample of peripheral blood. All receptors come from a man in his fifties or sixties with COVID-19, enrolled during active disease. Both conserved end residues are trimmed from each CDR3.

j_call,v_call,cdr3_aa
TRBJ1-6,TRBV2,ASSVGGAGNSPLH
TRBJ1-1,TRBV4-2,ASSHGQGMNTEAF
TRBJ1-6,TRBV11-2,ASSPSADGNSPLH
TRBJ1-2,TRBV7-2,ASSPIPGTGHGYT
TRBJ2-7,TRBV29-1,SVGMGTGVHEQY
TRBJ2-1,TRBV10-2,ASSTQGNEQF
TRBJ1-6,TRBV28,ASSTPRGESGTRNSPLH
TRBJ1-2,TRBV7-2,ASSLDRVKGYT
TRBJ2-2,TRBV5-4,ASSEEAGATGELF
TRBJ1-3,TRBV7-3,ASSPTPGDTIY
TRBJ2-2,TRBV7-3,ASSLSRENTGELF
TRBJ1-5,TRBV7-2,ASSLGDRVFGNQPQH
TRBJ1-3,TRBV2,ASRTGGNTIY
TRBJ1-2,TRBV5-5,ASSLTHAGRIYGYT
TRBJ1-1,TRBV9,ASSGLTGDSEAF
TRBJ1-1,TRBV5-1,ASSFNGGMNTEAF
TRBJ2-1,TRBV5-5,ASSSGLAGALSYNEQF
TRBJ1-4,TRBV21-1,ASSKGQALGKLF
TRBJ1-4,TRBV5-4,ASSPRQGFEKLF
TRBJ1-5,TRBV2,ASRGTGNNQPQH
TRBJ2-3,TRBV7-8,ASSPTSGGSADTQY
TRBJ1-5,TRBV28,ASRGGVNQPQH
TRBJ1-1,TRBV7-3,ASKAGRNTEAF
TRBJ2-7,TRBV6-6,ASRERGNEQY
TRBJ2-7,TRBV5-4,ASSLRDTYEQY
TRBJ2-2,TRBV3-1/TRBV3-2,ASSKSGGANTGELF
TRBJ2-7,TRBV28,ASSLHGGIYEQY